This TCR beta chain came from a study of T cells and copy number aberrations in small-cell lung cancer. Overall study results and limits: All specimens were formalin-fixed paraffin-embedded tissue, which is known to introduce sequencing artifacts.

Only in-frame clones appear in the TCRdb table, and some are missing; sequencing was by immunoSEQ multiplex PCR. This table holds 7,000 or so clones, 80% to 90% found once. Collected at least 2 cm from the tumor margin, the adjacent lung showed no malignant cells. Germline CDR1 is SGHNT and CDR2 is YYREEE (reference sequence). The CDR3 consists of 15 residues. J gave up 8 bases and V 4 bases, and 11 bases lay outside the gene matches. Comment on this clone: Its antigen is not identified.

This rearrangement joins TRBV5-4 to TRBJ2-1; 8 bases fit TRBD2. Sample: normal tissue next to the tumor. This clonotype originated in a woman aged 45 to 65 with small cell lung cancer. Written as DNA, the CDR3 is TGTGCCAGCAGCCCCGGGGGGGGAGGAGGCGATGAGCAGTTCTTC. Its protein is CASSPGGGGGDEQFF.